The next 21 T cell receptor beta chains were all read from a single sample in a study of beta chain features in type 1 diabetes. Notes on the study in general: Type 1 diabetes patients showed a moderate but significant shortening of TCRB CDR3s in all four CD4+ subsets.

Reverse transcription of all isolated RNA meant that expressed TCRB transcripts were sequenced. The table came from immunoSEQ multiplex PCR; TCRdb's copy has only in-frame clones and leaves some out. The table includes hundreds of thousands of clones, under 13% detected once. Their antigens remain unidentified. Sequenced sample: naive CD4+ T cells from blood. These TCRs come from a man aged 30 to 39 with type 1 diabetes.

This clone was counted between two and nine times. The gene calls are TRBV4-3 and TRBJ2-5, with 10 bases identical to TRBD2. Germline trimming cut 0 bases from V and 4 bases from J; bases unmatched to any gene: 2. The length of the CDR3 is 15 residues. The germline CDR1 and CDR2 sequences are LGHNA and YSLEER. The CDR3 reads CASSQDRLAGETQYF. In DNA form, the CDR3 reads TGCGCCAGCAGCCAAGATCGACTAGCGGGAGAGACCCAGTACTTC.

There are a few counts of this clone. This chain connects TRBV27 to TRBJ1-1; D gene ambiguous. The V end lost 1 base, the J end lost 5 bases, and 11 bases lay between the germline ends. This CDR3 has 14 residues. Germline V gene sequence: CDR1 MNHEY, CDR2 SMNVEV (reference sequence). CDR3 in DNA: TGTGCCAGCAGTTTATTAGGGAGGCGGACTGAAGCTTTCTTT. It codes for CASSLLGRRTEAFF.

CDR3 bases: TGCGCCAGCAGCCCGGGGACAGTGGAATCCTACGAGCAGTACTTC. This translates into CASSPGTVESYEQYF. This sequence joins TRBV4-3 and TRBJ2-7; 7 positions agree with TRBD1. Germline CDR1 is LGHNA and CDR2 is YSLEER. The CDR3 has 15 residues. J was trimmed by 1 base and V by 4 bases; bases with no gene match: 7.

This clone was observed a handful of times. This sequence joins TRBV7-9 and TRBJ1-1; D not resolved. The germline V and J ends were trimmed by 0 bases and 4 bases, with 3 bases remaining between them. This CDR3 is built from 12 residues. CDR1 is SEHNR, CDR2 FQNEAQ, per germline (reference sequence). As DNA, the CDR3 is TGTGCCAGCAGCTTAGCTCTCACTGAAGCTTTCTTT. It specifies CASSLALTEAFF.

This chain links TRBV28 with TRBJ1-1; D perhaps matches TRBD1 (5 bases). Between the trimmed V and J ends, which lost 5 bases and 1 base, there was a span of 8 bases. The CDR3 runs to 13 residues. Germline CDR1 reads MDHEN; CDR2 reads SYDVKM. The CDR3 region has the DNA TGTGCCAGCAGTGGACAAGCGAACACTGAAGCTTTCTTT. It codes for CASSGQANTEAFF.

The V and J genes are TRBV7-9 and TRBJ1-2; 12 bases match TRBD1. Per germline, CDR1 SEHNR and CDR2 FQNEAQ (reference sequence). V was pared by 5 bases and J by 7 bases, with 11 bases of the junction left unmatched. This CDR3 comprises 16 residues. CDR3: CASSQGVGQGAGGYTF. The CDR3 DNA reads as TGTGCCAGCAGCCAGGGCGTGGGACAGGGGGCTGGTGGCTACACCTTC.

V usage is TRBV28 and J usage is TRBJ2-4; D is perhaps TRBD2 (5 bases). The CDR3 has 15 residues. Deletions cut 4 bases from V and 8 bases from J, with 18 bases between. Per the germline V gene, CDR1 is MDHEN and CDR2 is SYDVKM. The CDR3 bases are TGTGCCAGCAGTTCACCTCCGGGGTCAGGCCACATTCAGTACTTC. Its translation is CASSSPPGSGHIQYF.

This clone was picked up a small number of times. This rearrangement joins TRBV5-1 to TRBJ2-1; TRBD2 matches at 11 bases. The CDR3 loop spans 16 amino acids. The germline gives CDR1 SGHRS, CDR2 YFSETQ. V shed 5 bases, J shed 4 bases, and the junction held 8 bases outside the gene matches. CDR3 DNA sequence: TGCGCCAGCAGAGCTACCGGGACTAGCGGTTACAATGAGCAGTTCTTC. Its protein product is CASRATGTSGYNEQFF.

The V and J genes are TRBV7-2 and TRBJ2-5; D ambiguous. CDR3 length equals 13 residues. Trimming took off 1 base at V and 5 bases at J, with 8 bases between the two ends. Germline V gene sequence: CDR1 SGHTA, CDR2 FQGNSA. CDR3 DNA sequence: TGTGCCAGCAGCTTAGAACCCGGGGAGACCCAGTACTTC. Its protein product is CASSLEPGETQYF.

This clone was counted only a few times. This sequence joins TRBV29-1 and TRBJ2-5, with D hard to call. This CDR3 has 12 residues. Trimming removed 5 bases at V and 3 bases at J, with 10 bases between. CDR1 and CDR2 from the germline V gene are SQVTM and ANQGSEA. The chain's CDR3 is CSVTTVKETQYF. CDR3 DNA sequence: TGCAGCGTTACTACTGTAAAAGAGACCCAGTACTTC.

This clone turned up a few times. The rearrangement links TRBV2 to TRBJ1-5; TRBD1 is a possible D gene (6 bases). CDR1 is SNHLY and CDR2 is FYNNEI in the germline V gene. This CDR3 is built from 13 residues. Trimming removed 10 bases from V and 7 bases from J, with 17 bases in between. The CDR3 sequence is CATQGLGGQPQHF. CDR3 in DNA: TGTGCCACCCAGGGGCTCGGTGGCCAGCCCCAGCATTTT.

The chain couples TRBV11-2 to TRBJ2-5; 9 bases map to TRBD2. The CDR3 contains 14 residues. Germline V gene data show CDR1 as SGHAT and CDR2 as FQNNGV. The ends lost 5 bases at V and 2 bases at J; junction bases unmatched: 3. The CDR3 loop is CASSLAGRQETQYF. CDR3 bases: TGTGCCAGCAGCCTAGCGGGAAGACAAGAGACCCAGTACTTC.

This clone was detected only a few times. The chain recombines TRBV5-1 with TRBJ2-1; TRBD2 agrees at 9 bases. V lost 4 bases and J lost 5; bases outside the gene matches: 10. In germline, CDR1 is SGHRS, CDR2 YFSETQ. This CDR3 is built from 16 residues. The DNA for the CDR3 is TGCGCCAGCAGCCCATTTCTAGCGGGGTGGAACAATGAGCAGTTCTTC. It is translated as CASSPFLAGWNNEQFF. Based on the CDR3 plus reference TRBV5-1 and TRBJ2-1, the full variable domain is KAGVTQTPRYLIKTRGQQVTLSCSPISGHRSVSWYQQTPGQGLQFLFEYFSETQRNKGNFPGRFSGRQFSNSRSEMNVSTLELGDSALYLCASSPFLAGWNNEQFFGPGTRLTVL.

The sample holds a few counts of this clone. This sequence joins TRBV29-1 and TRBJ2-5, with TRBD2 matching 8 bases. The J call may be in error: the DNA end matches TRBJ2-7 better. The CDR3 has 13 amino acids. Germline values: CDR1 SQVTM, CDR2 ANQGSEA. DNA of the CDR3: TGCAGCGTTGGGATGCGGGGGGCCTACGAGCAGTACTTC. Protein sequence: CSVGMRGAYEQYF.

The rearrangement joins TRBV7-6 to TRBJ1-6, with D possibly matching TRBD1 (5 bases). The V gene lost 5 bases and the J gene lost 6 bases, with 11 bases spanning the gap. The CDR3 extends over 14 amino acids. The germline V gene has CDR1 SGHVS and CDR2 FNYEAQ. The CDR3 DNA sequence: TGTGCCAGCAGCCCGGGACTGGGTAATTCACCCCTCCACTTT. Translating it yields CASSPGLGNSPLHF.

The chain couples TRBV11-2 to TRBJ1-1; D is perhaps TRBD1 (5 bases). Germline lookup yields CDR1 SGHAT and CDR2 FQNNGV. CDR3 length equals 14 residues. Between the trimmed V and J ends, which lost 3 bases and 3 bases, there was a span of 11 bases. CDR3 nucleotide sequence: TGTGCCAGCAGCTTTCTGGGAGGGGACACTGAAGCTTTCTTT. This translates into CASSFLGGDTEAFF.

This clone was picked up a small number of times. The chain combines TRBV9 with TRBJ1-4, with D uncertain. Trimming cost V 0 bases and J 5 bases, with 8 bases left between them. Germline V gene data show CDR1 as SGDLS and CDR2 as YYNGEE. The CDR3 is 14 residues long. In DNA, the CDR3 is TGTGCCAGCAGCGTAGGAACAGAAAATGAAAAACTGTTTTTT. Protein sequence: CASSVGTENEKLFF.

The chain is built from TRBV5-4 and TRBJ2-1; TRBD2 matches 10 bases. After removal of 6 bases from V and 1 base from J, the junction contained 13 bases not matched to a gene. This CDR3 comprises 18 residues. Germline lookup yields CDR1 SGHNT and CDR2 YYREEE (reference sequence). This CDR3 reads CASTPESGGAGSYNEQFF. The CDR3 DNA reads TGTGCCAGCACCCCCGAGAGCGGGGGGGCCGGGTCCTACAATGAGCAGTTCTTC.

V is TRBV5-4 and J is TRBJ1-2; D not resolved. The CDR3 is 14 residues long. The germline gives CDR1 SGHNT, CDR2 YYREEE (reference sequence). Trimming removed 0 bases from V and 0 bases from J, with 6 bases in between. The CDR3 spells CASSLDNANYGYTF. CDR3 DNA: TGTGCCAGCAGCTTGGACAATGCTAACTATGGCTACACCTTC.

This clone was detected only a few times. V gene TRBV2 combines with J gene TRBJ1-1; 7 bases are a match to TRBD1. Germline V gene sequence: CDR1 SNHLY, CDR2 FYNNEI. There are 14 residues in the CDR3. With 5 bases clipped from V and 4 bases from J, the junction kept 7 bases outside the gene matches. The CDR3 here is CASSLTGEGTEAFF. CDR3 nucleotides: TGTGCCAGCAGTCTTACAGGGGAAGGCACTGAAGCTTTCTTT. The full variable domain, in which reference TRBV2 and TRBJ1-1 provide the parts outside the CDR3, is EPEVTQTPSHQVTQMGQEVILRCVPISNHLYFYWYRQILGQKVEFLVSFYNNEISEKSEIFDDQFSVERPDGSNFTLKIRSTKLEDSAMYFCASSLTGEGTEAFFGQGTRLTVV.

The J gene is TRBJ1-1, the V gene TRBV5-1; 12 positions agree with TRBD1. The CDR3 extends over 15 amino acids. V trimming: 4 bases; J trimming: 4 bases; junction bases outside the gene matches: 5. CDR1 is SGHRS and CDR2 is YFSETQ in the germline V gene. The CDR3 region has the DNA TGCGCCAGCAGCAGGGGACAGGGGGCCATCACTGAAGCTTTCTTT. As protein: CASSRGQGAITEAFF.